This T cell receptor (beta chain) stems from a study of OX40 agonist ivuxolimab in advanced cancers. The V gene lost 8 bases and the J gene lost 1 base, with 6 bases spanning the gap. CDR3 length equals 11 residues. Germline CDR1 reads MGHDK; CDR2 reads SYGVNS. Generated by immunoSEQ multiplex PCR, the TCRdb table keeps only in-frame clones and is missing some. Altogether about 35,000 clones are present, 65% to 75% being singletons, with the ten largest covering approximately 19%. Source: CD4+ or CD8+ T cells sorted from blood, taken in a trial of the OX40 agonist ivuxolimab. The receptor's source is an adult with an advanced solid tumor such as melanoma, head and neck, liver or kidney cancer. The J gene is TRBJ2-7, the V gene TRBV25-1; D is possibly TRBD1 (5 bases). CDR3 loop: CASRQSYEQYF. The CDR3, as DNA: TGTGCCAGCCGACAGTCCTACGAGCAGTACTTC.